The next 11 T cell receptor beta chains were all read from a single sample in a study of PD-L1 blockade in urothelial cancer. Clones were read by immunoSEQ multiplex PCR, and TCRdb kept only the in-frame ones, dropping some. The table shows 30,000 to 45,000 clones, with 75% to 95% occurring only once. The sample in question was PBMCs, obtained around atezolizumab (anti-PD-L1) treatment. The receptors were sampled from a man aged 70-80 years with urothelial cancer.

J is TRBJ1-1 and V is TRBV5-8, with unresolved D. The V and J ends lost 2 bases and 5 bases respectively, with 16 bases between them. CDR1 is SGHTS and CDR2 is YDEGEE in the germline V gene. The CDR3 consists of 15 residues. The CDR3 is CASSLRVLVYTEAFF. Here the CDR3 DNA reads TGTGCCAGCAGCTTACGGGTTTTGGTTTATACTGAAGCTTTCTTT.

V usage is TRBV5-6 and J usage is TRBJ2-5, with 8 bases lining up with TRBD2. Per the germline V gene, CDR1 is SGHDT and CDR2 is YYEEEE. V dropped 4 bases and J dropped 11; count of bases not matched to a gene: 13. The CDR3 contains 14 residues. Written as DNA, the CDR3 is TGTGCCAGCAGCACCCGCGGGGGGTTGAGGGAGCAGTACTTC. Translating gives CASSTRGGLREQYF.

CDR3: CASRRLAVSYEQYF. The CDR3 nucleotides read TGTGCCAGCAGACGTCTAGCGGTCTCCTACGAGCAGTACTTC. The J gene is TRBJ2-7, the V gene TRBV27; 7 bases agree with TRBD2. Germline trimming cut 6 bases from V and 0 bases from J; bases unmatched to any gene: 5. In germline, CDR1 is MNHEY, CDR2 SMNVEV (reference sequence). This CDR3 is 14 amino acids long.

This chain connects TRBV28 to TRBJ2-6; no clear D. The CDR3 is 12 amino acids. Germline loops: CDR1 MDHEN, CDR2 SYDVKM. V was trimmed by 10 bases and J by 4 bases, leaving 8 bases between them. The CDR3 loop is CANSPGANVLTF. In nucleotides, the CDR3 is TGTGCCAACTCTCCGGGGGCCAACGTCCTGACTTTC.

This clone was counted a few times. This chain links TRBV7-2 with TRBJ2-1; 10 nucleotides agree with TRBD2. The length of the CDR3 is 15 residues. The trim removed 5 bases at V and 2 bases at J, leaving 3 bases unmatched. Germline CDR1 is SGHTA and CDR2 is FQGNSA. CDR3 DNA: TGTGCCAGCAGCCTTAGCGGGAGGACCTACAATGAGCAGTTCTTC. It is translated as CASSLSGRTYNEQFF.

This chain joins TRBV5-5 and TRBJ1-2; 11 nucleotides align to TRBD1. The trim removed 4 bases at V and 4 bases at J, leaving 3 bases unmatched. Germline V gene data show CDR1 as SGHKS and CDR2 as YYEKEE (reference sequence). This CDR3 contains 14 residues. CDR3 sequence reads: CASSLGTGGYGYTF. The CDR3 bases are TGTGCCAGCAGCCTCGGGACAGGGGGCTATGGCTACACCTTC.

The genes are TRBV30 and TRBJ2-7; 7 bases map to TRBD2. With V trimmed by 2 bases and J by 7 bases, 2 bases remained unmatched. CDR1 is GTSNPN and CDR2 is SVGIG in the germline V gene (reference sequence). The CDR3 has 11 amino acids. CDR3 region: CAWSPGGEQYF. The CDR3 coding sequence is TGTGCCTGGAGTCCCGGGGGGGAGCAGTACTTC.

The chain carries TRBV5-1 and TRBJ2-6; tentatively, D is TRBD1 (5 bases). CDR3 length: 15 residues. Germline V CDR1 and CDR2: SGHRS, YFSETQ. V shed 4 bases and J shed 1 base, with 9 bases lying between them. CDR3 sequence (DNA): TGCGCCAGCAGCATCAGGGAATCTGGGGCCAACGTCCTGACTTTC. Translating it yields CASSIRESGANVLTF.

Here the CDR3 reads CASSLETMGLADTQYF. CDR3 DNA: TGCGCCAGCAGCTTGGAAACGATGGGACTAGCAGATACGCAGTATTTT. The chain has TRBV5-1 and TRBJ2-3, with 8 nucleotides matching TRBD2. Germline V CDR1 and CDR2: SGHRS, YFSETQ. V lost 0 bases to trimming and J lost 4 bases; unmatched junction nucleotides: 7. The CDR3 extends over 16 amino acids.

V gene TRBV10-3 combines with J gene TRBJ2-7, with D perhaps TRBD2 (7 bases). Trimming removed 0 bases at V and 2 bases at J, with 14 bases between. From germline, CDR1 is ENHRY and CDR2 SYGVKD. The CDR3 has 16 residues. CDR3 nucleotides: TGTGCCATCAGTGAGTCGAGGGGGGGATCGACCTACGAGCAGTACTTC. This gives the protein CAISESRGGSTYEQYF.

The genes are TRBV28 and TRBJ2-1, with unresolved D. CDR1 and CDR2 from the germline V gene are MDHEN and SYDVKM. This CDR3 has 18 amino acids. Between the trimmed V and J ends, which lost 6 bases and 0 bases, there was a span of 21 bases. CDR3 in amino acids: CASSLPSFGRSSYNEQFF. CDR3 nucleotides: TGTGCCAGCAGCTTACCCTCTTTCGGAAGGAGCTCCTACAATGAGCAGTTCTTC.